The rows below give T cell receptor beta chains drawn from one sample of a study of cytomegalovirus exposure and HLA in healthy donors. TCRdb keeps only in-frame clones here, not all; method: immunoSEQ multiplex PCR. Here the sample spans some 350,000 clones, roughly 90% being singletons. The specimen sequenced was PBMCs. The origin of the receptors is a woman in her 30s in good health and CMV-seropositive. Each CDR3 is given with its conserved first and last residue. D genes are given only for firm matches. The size of a clone is reported for some rows only, either as once, few or many, or as a class for expanded clones.

CDR3nt	CDR3aa	d_gene	v_gene	j_gene	abundance
TGTGCCAGCAGTGAAAAAGGGGACGGGGGCTGGAAGAACACTGAAGCTTTCTTT	CASSEKGDGGWKNTEAFF	NA	TRBV6-1	TRBJ1-1	NA
TGCGCCAGCAGCTTTAAAGGAACGACTAGCGGGACTTTTTACGAGCAGTACTTC	CASSFKGTTSGTFYEQYF	TRBD2	TRBV5-1	TRBJ2-7	NA
TGTGCCAGCAGTCAAACGAGATCTAGCGGGATCACAGATACGCAGTATTTT	CASSQTRSSGITDTQYF	TRBD2	TRBV28	TRBJ2-3	NA
TGTGCCTGGAGTGCAGGGGGAGATCAGCCCCAGCATTTT	CAWSAGGDQPQHF	TRBD1	TRBV30	TRBJ1-5	NA
TGTGCCAGCACCTCATCCAGTGCCGTGGCCTACAATGAGCAGTTCTTC	CASTSSSAVAYNEQFF	NA	TRBV25-1	TRBJ2-1	NA
TGTGCCTACCTTGGGGGGGGGCGACCCTACGAGCAGTACTTC	CAYLGGGRPYEQYF	NA	TRBV30	TRBJ2-7	NA
TGTGCCAGCAGGACGACAGGGACAGATACGCAGTATTTT	CASRTTGTDTQYF	TRBD1	TRBV28	TRBJ2-3	NA
TGTGCCAGCAGTGAAACCCTAGCGGTGGGGGGAGAGACCCAGTACTTC	CASSETLAVGGETQYF	TRBD2	TRBV6-1	TRBJ2-5	NA
TGTGCCAGCAGCACGGACGATTACGAGCAGTACTTC	CASSTDDYEQYF	NA	TRBV9	TRBJ2-7	NA
TGTGCCAGCAGCCACATAGCGGGAGGGCCCTACGAGCAGTACTTC	CASSHIAGGPYEQYF	TRBD2	TRBV7-8	TRBJ2-7	NA
TGTGCCAGCAGTGAAACAGGGGGCGAAGAAGCTTTCTTT	CASSETGGEEAFF	TRBD1	TRBV25-1	TRBJ1-1	NA
TGCGCCAGCAGCTTTAAATGGGACAAAGGGTCCTACGAGCAGTACTTC	CASSFKWDKGSYEQYF	NA	TRBV5-1	TRBJ2-7	NA
TGTGCCAGCAGCTTGAGTTCGCAGGGGATGGCTGAAGCTTTCTTT	CASSLSSQGMAEAFF	NA	TRBV5-4	TRBJ1-1	NA
TGTGCCAGCAGCTATGCGCCCATAAATAATTCACCCCTCCACTTT	CASSYAPINNSPLHF	NA	TRBV7-2	TRBJ1-6	NA
TGTGCCTGGGGTCCAACCTCATTATCTGGGGCCAACGTCCTGACTTTC	CAWGPTSLSGANVLTF	NA	TRBV30	TRBJ2-6	NA
TGTGCCAGCAGCCAAGATTATTGGGGCGCGAACACCGGGGAGCTGTTTTTT	CASSQDYWGANTGELFF	NA	TRBV4-2	TRBJ2-2	NA
TGCGCCAGCAGCCAAGGACTAGACAATTCCTACAATGAGCAGTTCTTC	CASSQGLDNSYNEQFF	NA	TRBV4-3	TRBJ2-1	once
TGTGCCAGCAGCGTAGTCGGCACGGGTGACACTGAAGCTTTCTTT	CASSVVGTGDTEAFF	NA	TRBV9	TRBJ1-1	NA
TGTGCCAGCATAGAGGACACTGAAGCTTTCTTT	CASIEDTEAFF	NA	TRBV28	TRBJ1-1	NA
TGTGCCTGGAGCGGGACAGGGTATGAAAAACTGTTTTTT	CAWSGTGYEKLFF	TRBD1	TRBV30	TRBJ1-4	NA
TGTGCCAGCAGCGTTAACAGTCGGAACACTGAAGCTTTCTTT	CASSVNSRNTEAFF	NA	TRBV7-2	TRBJ1-1	NA
TGTGCCAGCAGTTTATCCCACGAGCAGTACTTC	CASSLSHEQYF	NA	TRBV27	TRBJ2-7	NA